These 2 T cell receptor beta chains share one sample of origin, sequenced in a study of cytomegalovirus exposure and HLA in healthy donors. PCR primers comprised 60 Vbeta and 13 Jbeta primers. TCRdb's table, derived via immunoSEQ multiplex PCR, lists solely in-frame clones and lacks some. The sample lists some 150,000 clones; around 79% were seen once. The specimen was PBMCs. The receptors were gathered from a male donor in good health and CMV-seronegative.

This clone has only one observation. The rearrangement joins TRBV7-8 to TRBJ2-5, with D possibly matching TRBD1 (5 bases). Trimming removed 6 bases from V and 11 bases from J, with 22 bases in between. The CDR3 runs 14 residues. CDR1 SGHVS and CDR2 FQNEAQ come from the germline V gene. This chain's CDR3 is CASSVTDGLLEQYF. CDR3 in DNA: TGTGCCAGCAGTGTGACAGATGGCCTACTTGAGCAGTACTTC.

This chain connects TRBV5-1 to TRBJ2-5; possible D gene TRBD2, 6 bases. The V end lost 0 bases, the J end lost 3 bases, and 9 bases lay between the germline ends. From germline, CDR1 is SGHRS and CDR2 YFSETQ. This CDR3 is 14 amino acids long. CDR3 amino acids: CASSLARGKETQYF. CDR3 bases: TGCGCCAGCAGCTTGGCCCGGGGGAAAGAGACCCAGTACTTC.